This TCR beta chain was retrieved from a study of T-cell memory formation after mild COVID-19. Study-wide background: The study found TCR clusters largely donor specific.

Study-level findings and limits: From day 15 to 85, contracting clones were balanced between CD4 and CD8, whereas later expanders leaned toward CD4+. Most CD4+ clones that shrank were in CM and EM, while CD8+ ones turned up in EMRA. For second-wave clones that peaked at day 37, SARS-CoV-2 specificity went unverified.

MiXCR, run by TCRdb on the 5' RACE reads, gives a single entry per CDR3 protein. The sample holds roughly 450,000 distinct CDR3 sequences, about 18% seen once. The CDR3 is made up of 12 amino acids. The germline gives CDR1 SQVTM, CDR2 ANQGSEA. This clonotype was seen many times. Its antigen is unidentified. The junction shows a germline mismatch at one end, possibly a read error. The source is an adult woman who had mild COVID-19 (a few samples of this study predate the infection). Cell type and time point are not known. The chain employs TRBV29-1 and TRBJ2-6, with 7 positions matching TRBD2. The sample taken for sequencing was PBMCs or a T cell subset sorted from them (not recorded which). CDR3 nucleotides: TGCAGCGTCGAAGAGCGGGACAACGTCCTGACTTTC. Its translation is CSVEERDNVLTF.